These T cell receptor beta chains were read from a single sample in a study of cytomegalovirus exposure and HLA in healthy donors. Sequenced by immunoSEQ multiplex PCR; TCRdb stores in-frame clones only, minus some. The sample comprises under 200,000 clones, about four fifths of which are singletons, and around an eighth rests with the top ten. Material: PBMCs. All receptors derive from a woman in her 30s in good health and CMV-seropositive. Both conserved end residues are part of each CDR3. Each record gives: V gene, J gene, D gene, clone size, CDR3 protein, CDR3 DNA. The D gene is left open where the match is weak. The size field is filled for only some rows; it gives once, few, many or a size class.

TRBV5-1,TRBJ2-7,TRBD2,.,CASSFYLAGGSYEQYF,TGCGCCAGCAGCTTCTATCTAGCGGGGGGCTCCTACGAGCAGTACTTC
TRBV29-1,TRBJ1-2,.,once,CSVATYFRDTF,TGCAGCGTTGCAACTTACTTTCGGGACACCTTC
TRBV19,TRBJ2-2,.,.,CASSMPPGARNTGELFF,TGTGCCAGTAGTATGCCTCCAGGGGCCCGAAACACCGGGGAGCTGTTTTTT
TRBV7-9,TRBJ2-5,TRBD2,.,CASSPRTSGRETQYF,TGCGCCAGCAGCCCAAGGACTAGCGGCAGGGAGACCCAGTACTTC
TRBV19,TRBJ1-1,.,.,CASSRWGQEAFF,TGTGCCAGTAGTCGCTGGGGACAAGAAGCTTTCTTT
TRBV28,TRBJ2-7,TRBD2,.,CASTTLGGTSGYEQYF,TGTGCCAGCACCACCCTAGGAGGGACTAGCGGTTACGAGCAGTACTTC
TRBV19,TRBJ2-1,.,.,CASSIGGHNEQFF,TGTGCCAGTAGTATAGGCGGGCACAATGAGCAGTTCTTC
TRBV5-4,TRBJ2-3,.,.,CASSLKLLAPSTDTQYF,TGTGCCAGCAGCTTGAAGCTACTAGCCCCTAGCACAGATACGCAGTATTTT
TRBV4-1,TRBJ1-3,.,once,CASSQSYELSGNTIYF,TGCGCCAGCAGCCAATCTTATGAGCTTTCTGGAAACACCATATATTTT
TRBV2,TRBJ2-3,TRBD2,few,CASSGSGATGTQYF,TGTGCCAGCAGTGGTAGCGGGGCCACGGGTACGCAGTATTTT
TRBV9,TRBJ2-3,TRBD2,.,CASSVEGLATDTQYF,TGTGCCAGCAGCGTAGAAGGACTAGCCACAGATACGCAGTATTTT
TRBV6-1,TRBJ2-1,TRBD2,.,CASSLLAGHNNEQFF,TGTGCCAGCAGTCTACTAGCGGGCCACAACAATGAGCAGTTCTTC
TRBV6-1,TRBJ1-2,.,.,CASRDWTEYGYTF,TGTGCCAGCAGGGATTGGACTGAGTATGGCTACACCTTC
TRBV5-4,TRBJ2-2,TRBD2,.,CASSLGGGRSTNTGELFF,TGTGCCAGCAGCTTGGGCGGGGGGCGGAGCACGAACACCGGGGAGCTGTTTTTT
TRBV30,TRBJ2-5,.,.,CAVLGSRGETQYF,TGTGCCGTACTAGGCAGCCGGGGGGAGACCCAGTACTTC
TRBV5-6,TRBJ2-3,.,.,CASSPSPEADTQYF,TGTGCCAGCAGCCCCAGTCCGGAGGCAGATACGCAGTATTTT
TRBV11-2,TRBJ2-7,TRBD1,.,CASRTIRTGAGYEQYF,TGTGCCAGCAGGACGATCCGGACAGGGGCTGGGTACGAGCAGTACTTC
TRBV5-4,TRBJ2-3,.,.,CASSLGWRPDTQYF,TGTGCCAGCAGCTTGGGGTGGAGGCCAGATACGCAGTATTTT
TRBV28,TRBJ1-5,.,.,CASSFGGRSNQPQHF,TGTGCCAGCAGTTTCGGGGGTAGGAGCAATCAGCCCCAGCATTTT
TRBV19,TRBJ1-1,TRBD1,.,CASSMRQGSDQGTEAFF,TGTGCCAGTAGTATGAGACAGGGGTCAGATCAAGGCACTGAAGCTTTCTTT
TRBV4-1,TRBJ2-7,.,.,CASSQEGQGFNEQYF,TGCGCCAGCAGCCAAGAAGGGCAGGGCTTCAACGAGCAGTACTTC
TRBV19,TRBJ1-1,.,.,CATTGGVRYGEAFF,TGTGCCACCACGGGAGGCGTTCGCTACGGTGAAGCTTTCTTT
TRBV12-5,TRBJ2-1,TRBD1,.,CASGLPLDRGAEQFF,TGTGCTAGTGGTTTGCCATTGGACAGGGGCGCTGAGCAGTTCTTC
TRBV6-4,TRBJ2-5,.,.,CASSDPYRVPPYPRTQYF,TGTGCCAGCAGTGACCCGTACAGGGTTCCACCCTACCCCCGCACCCAGTACTTC
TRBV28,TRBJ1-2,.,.,CASSFGGGYTF,TGTGCCAGCAGTTTCGGAGGGGGCTACACCTTC
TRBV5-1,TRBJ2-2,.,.,CASSFGPGELFF,TGCGCCAGCAGCTTCGGTCCCGGGGAGCTGTTTTTT
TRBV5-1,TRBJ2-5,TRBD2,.,CASSLAGGRETQYF,TGCGCCAGCAGCTTAGCGGGGGGGCGGGAGACCCAGTACTTC
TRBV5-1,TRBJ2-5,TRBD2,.,CASTLEARGGLETQYF,TGCGCCAGCACCCTGGAGGCCCGGGGGGGGCTGGAGACCCAGTACTTC
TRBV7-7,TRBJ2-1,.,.,CASSLAAGLYEQFF,TGTGCTAGCAGCTTAGCGGCAGGGCTTTATGAGCAGTTCTTC
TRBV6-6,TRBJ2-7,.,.,CASSYSESSYEQYF,TGTGCCAGCAGTTACTCAGAGAGCTCCTACGAGCAGTACTTC
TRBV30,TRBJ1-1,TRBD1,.,CAWSRAGGETEAFF,TGTGCCTGGAGTCGGGCAGGGGGCGAGACTGAAGCTTTCTTT
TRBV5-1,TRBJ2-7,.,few,CASSLDGEESYEQYF,TGCGCCAGCAGCTTGGACGGGGAAGAGTCCTACGAGCAGTACTTC
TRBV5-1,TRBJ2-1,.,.,CASSLAIIGSYNEQFF,TGCGCCAGCAGCTTGGCTATTATCGGCTCCTACAATGAGCAGTTCTTC
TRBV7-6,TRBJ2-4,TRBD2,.,CASSSGREGNIQYF,TGTGCCAGTTCTAGCGGGAGGGAGGGAAACATTCAGTACTTC
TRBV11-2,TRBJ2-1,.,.,CASSLSFSEKYNEQFF,TGTGCCAGCAGCTTATCATTTAGCGAGAAGTACAATGAGCAGTTCTTC
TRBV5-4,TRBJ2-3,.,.,CASSTSIGRDTQYF,TGTGCCAGCAGCACTTCGATAGGGAGAGATACGCAGTATTTT
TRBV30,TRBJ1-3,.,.,CAWSRETRSGNTIYF,TGTGCCTGGAGTCGTGAGACTCGCTCTGGAAACACCATATATTTT
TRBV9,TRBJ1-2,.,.,CASSSRAGEWYYGYTF,TGTGCCAGCAGCTCCCGGGCGGGCGAATGGTACTATGGCTACACCTTC
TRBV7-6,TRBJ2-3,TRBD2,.,CASSLRTSSDTQYF,TGTGCCAGCAGCTTACGGACTAGTTCAGATACGCAGTATTTT
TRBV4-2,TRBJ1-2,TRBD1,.,CASSHRTGQGGGYTF,TGTGCCAGCAGCCATCGGACAGGCCAGGGGGGTGGCTACACCTTC
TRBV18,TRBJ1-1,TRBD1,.,CASSPGTARRSTEAFF,TGTGCCAGCTCACCAGGGACAGCCCGTCGGAGCACTGAAGCTTTCTTT
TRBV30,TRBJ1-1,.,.,CAWSPNPGKTFF,TGTGCCTGGAGTCCCAACCCAGGAAAGACTTTCTTT
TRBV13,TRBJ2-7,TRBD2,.,CASSNTGTSGTYEQYF,TGTGCCAGCAGCAATACCGGGACTAGCGGCACCTACGAGCAGTACTTC
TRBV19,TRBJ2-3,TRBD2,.,CASSSGRADTQYF,TGTGCCAGTAGTAGCGGGAGGGCAGATACGCAGTATTTT
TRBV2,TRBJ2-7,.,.,CASSGGIAYEQYF,TGTGCCAGCAGTGGAGGGATAGCCTACGAGCAGTACTTC
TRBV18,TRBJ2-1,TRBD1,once,CASSPPGQGWPYNEQFF,TGTGCCAGCTCACCTCCGGGACAGGGATGGCCCTACAATGAGCAGTTCTTC
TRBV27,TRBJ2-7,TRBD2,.,CATGPRAGVAHEQYF,TGTGCCACCGGACCCAGGGCGGGAGTCGCCCACGAGCAGTACTTC
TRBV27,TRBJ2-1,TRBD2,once,CASSLLVGVAGGYNEQFF,TGTGCCAGCAGTTTACTGGTGGGGGTAGCGGGGGGATACAATGAGCAGTTCTTC
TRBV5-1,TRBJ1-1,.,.,CASSLTSTNTEAFF,TGCGCCAGCAGCTTGACGAGTACGAACACTGAAGCTTTCTTT
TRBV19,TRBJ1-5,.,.,CASSIDKAGGQPQHF,TGTGCCAGTAGTATAGATAAGGCGGGGGGACAGCCCCAGCATTTT
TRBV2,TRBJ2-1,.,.,CASSAGTPGYNEQFF,TGTGCCAGCAGTGCCGGGACTCCTGGCTACAATGAGCAGTTCTTC